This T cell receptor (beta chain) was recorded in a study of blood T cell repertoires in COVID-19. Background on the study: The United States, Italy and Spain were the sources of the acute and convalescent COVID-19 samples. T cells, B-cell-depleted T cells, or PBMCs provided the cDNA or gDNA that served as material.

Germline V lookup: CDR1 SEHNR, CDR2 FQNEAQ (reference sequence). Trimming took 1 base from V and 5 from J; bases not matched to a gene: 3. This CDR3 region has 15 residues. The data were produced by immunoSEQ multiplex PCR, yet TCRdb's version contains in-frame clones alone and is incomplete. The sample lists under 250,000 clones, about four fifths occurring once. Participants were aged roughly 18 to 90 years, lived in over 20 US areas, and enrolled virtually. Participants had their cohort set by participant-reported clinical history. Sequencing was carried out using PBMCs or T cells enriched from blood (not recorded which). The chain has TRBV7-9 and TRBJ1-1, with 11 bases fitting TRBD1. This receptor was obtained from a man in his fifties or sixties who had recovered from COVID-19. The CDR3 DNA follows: TGTGCCAGCAGCTTAGTGGACAGGGGGCCTACTGAAGCTTTCTTT. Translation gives CASSLVDRGPTEAFF.